A selection of T cell receptor beta chains follows, all from one sample in a study of blood T cell repertoires in COVID-19. Assay used: immunoSEQ multiplex PCR; TCRdb lists only in-frame clones, some missing. The top ten clones hold 5.5% to 6.5% of a sample with almost 250,000 clones, about 83% of them seen once. The sequenced sample was peripheral blood. The receptors were sampled from a woman aged 80 or older with COVID-19, enrolled during active disease. Each CDR3 is given with its conserved first and last residue. A D gene is named only where the DNA matches it firmly. Size is stated for part of the rows, as once, few or many counts, or as a class when the clone is expanded.

cdr3_length,clone_size,v_call,d_call,j_call,cdr3_nt,cdr3_aa
18,NA,TRBV6-2/TRBV6-3,TRBD1,TRBJ2-2,TGTGCCAGCAGTTACTCGTCCAGGGGGCGAAGTAACACCGGGGAGCTGTTTTTT,CASSYSSRGRSNTGELFF
17,NA,TRBV18,TRBD2,TRBJ2-1,TGTGCCAGCTCACCTCCGCGGGTTGCGGGGGGGTACAATGAGCAGTTCTTC,CASSPPRVAGGYNEQFF
14,few,TRBV19,TRBD1,TRBJ1-6,TGTGCCAGTAGTAAGGGACAGAATAATTCACCCCTCCACTTT,CASSKGQNNSPLHF
15,NA,TRBV24-1,TRBD1,TRBJ2-5,TGTGCCACCAGTGATTTGACAGGGGGTAGGGAGACCCAGTACTTC,CATSDLTGGRETQYF
16,NA,TRBV28,TRBD1,TRBJ1-5,TGTGCCAGCAGTCAACCGGGACAGGGGGCGTCACAGCCCCAGCATTTT,CASSQPGQGASQPQHF
17,NA,TRBV7-9,NA,TRBJ1-1,TGTGCCAGCAGCTATGTCGGGGACGTCTGGGGAGGGGCCCAAGCTTTCTTT,CASSYVGDVWGGAQAFF
16,NA,TRBV24-1,TRBD1,TRBJ1-2,TGTGCCACCAGTGACGGGACAGGGCCAAATAACTATGGCTACACCTTC,CATSDGTGPNNYGYTF
13,NA,TRBV24-1,NA,TRBJ2-7,TGTGCCACCAGTGCCCCCACCGGCTACGAGCAGTACTTC,CATSAPTGYEQYF
14,NA,TRBV9,NA,TRBJ2-1,TGTGCCAGCAGCCAGGGACTCTTCTACAATGAGCAGTTCTTC,CASSQGLFYNEQFF
14,once,TRBV19,NA,TRBJ1-2,TGTGCCAGTAGTTTCGGACAGCTTAACTATGGCTACACCTTC,CASSFGQLNYGYTF
15,NA,TRBV5-1,TRBD1,TRBJ1-2,TGCGCCAGCAGCTTAACTCCGGACAGGGACTATGGCTACACCTTC,CASSLTPDRDYGYTF
16,few,TRBV5-4,TRBD1,TRBJ1-3,TGTGCCAGCAGCCCGGGACAGACCGACTCTGGAAACACCATATATTTT,CASSPGQTDSGNTIYF
16,NA,TRBV6-2/TRBV6-3,NA,TRBJ2-2,TGTGCCAGCAGTTACTCTGGCAGGGATTACACCGGGGAGCTGTTTTTT,CASSYSGRDYTGELFF
12,NA,TRBV28,NA,TRBJ2-4,TGTGCCAGCAGTGAGGCCAAAAACATTCAGTACTTC,CASSEAKNIQYF
14,few,TRBV3-1/TRBV3-2,NA,TRBJ2-1,TGTGCCAGCAGCCAAGCGGGGAGTTCAAATGAGCAGTTCTTC,CASSQAGSSNEQFF
18,NA,TRBV28,TRBD1,TRBJ1-6,TGTGCCAGCAGTTTATCCGGGACAGGGGTCACCTATAATTCACCCCTCCACTTT,CASSLSGTGVTYNSPLHF
14,NA,TRBV5-4,NA,TRBJ1-2,TGTGCCAGCAGCTTGGGGGAGGGGCGAGGTGGCTACACCTTC,CASSLGEGRGGYTF